This T cell receptor (beta chain) derives from a study of human T cells and chemical hapten exposure. TCRdb passed the RACE reads through MiXCR, listing each CDR3 protein once. The repertoire holds 60,000 to 70,000 distinct CDR3 sequences, approximately 10% seen once, with 4% to 6% in the top ten. Time point meaning: pre-sensitization, week 0. Treatment defined: therapeutic diphenylcyclopropenone sensitization with weekly scalp DPC. This clonotype was recorded a few times. Its antigen is not identified. Study results and caveats: TCRs at high frequency, those above 1 in 1000, did not change with DPC sensitization.

Sequencing used whole blood, obtained in connection with sensitization to the hapten diphenylcyclopropenone (DPC). The receptor was isolated from a woman between 50 and 59 years old with alopecia areata. Some clones in this sample may be carry-over from other donors' samples.

DNA of the CDR3: TGTGCCACCAGACCAGCGGGAGGGCCCGATGAGCAGTTCTTC. Encoded protein: CATRPAGGPDEQFF. V is TRBV24-1 and J is TRBJ2-1; 10 bases agree with TRBD2. The V gene end was trimmed by 7 bases and the J gene end by 8 bases; junction bases not matched to a gene: 7. The CDR3 has 14 residues. Per the germline V gene, CDR1 is KGHDR and CDR2 is SFDVKD.